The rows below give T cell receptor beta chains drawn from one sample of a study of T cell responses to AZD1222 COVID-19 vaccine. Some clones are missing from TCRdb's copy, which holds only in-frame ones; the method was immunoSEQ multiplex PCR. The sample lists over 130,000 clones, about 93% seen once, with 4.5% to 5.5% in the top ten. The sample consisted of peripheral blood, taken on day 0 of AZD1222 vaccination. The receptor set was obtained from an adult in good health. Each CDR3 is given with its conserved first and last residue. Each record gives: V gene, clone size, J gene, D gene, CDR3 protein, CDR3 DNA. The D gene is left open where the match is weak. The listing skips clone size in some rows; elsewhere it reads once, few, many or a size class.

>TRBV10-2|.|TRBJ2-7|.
CASSEARPTYEQYF
TGCGCCAGCAGTGAGGCCAGACCTACCTACGAGCAGTACTTC
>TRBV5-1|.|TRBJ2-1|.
CASSRGGDPYNEQFF
TGCGCCAGCAGCAGGGGTGGGGACCCCTACAATGAGCAGTTCTTC
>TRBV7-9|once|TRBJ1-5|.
CASTRGDSNQPQHF
TGTGCCAGCACGCGGGGGGATAGCAATCAGCCCCAGCATTTT
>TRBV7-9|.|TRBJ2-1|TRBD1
CASSHTSGQLHGNEQFF
TGTGCCAGCAGCCACACTTCGGGACAGCTTCATGGCAATGAGCAGTTCTTC
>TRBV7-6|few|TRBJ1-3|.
CASSLAGGTGNTIYF
TGTGCCAGCAGCTTAGCTGGGGGCACTGGAAACACCATATATTTT
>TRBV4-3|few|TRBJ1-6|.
CASSQGRVRNSPLHF
TGCGCCAGCAGCCAAGGGAGGGTCCGGAATTCACCCCTCCACTTT
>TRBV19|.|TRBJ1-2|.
CASSIQGPTYGYTF
TGTGCCAGTAGTATCCAAGGCCCTACCTATGGCTACACCTTC
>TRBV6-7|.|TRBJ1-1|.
CASSYSKVRIWGGGTEAFF
TGTGCCAGCAGTTACTCGAAGGTTAGGATATGGGGAGGAGGCACTGAAGCTTTCTTT
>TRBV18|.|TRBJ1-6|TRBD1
CASSPDRRNSPLHF
TGTGCCAGCTCACCGGACAGGCGGAACTCACCCCTCCACTTT
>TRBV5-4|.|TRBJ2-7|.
CASSLVSLNNEQYF
TGTGCCAGCAGCTTGGTTTCACTTAACAACGAGCAGTACTTC
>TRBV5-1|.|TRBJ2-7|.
CASSSSETAEQYF
.
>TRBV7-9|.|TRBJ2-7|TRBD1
CASSLVRQGAGEQYF
TGTGCCAGCAGCTTAGTGCGACAGGGGGCGGGCGAGCAGTACTTC
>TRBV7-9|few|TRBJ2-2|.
CASSLAGRYGELFF
TGTGCCAGCAGCTTAGCGGGGCGATACGGGGAGCTGTTTTTT
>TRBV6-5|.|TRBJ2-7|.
CASIDRYPPYEQYF
TGTGCCAGCATAGACAGGTATCCTCCCTACGAGCAGTACTTC
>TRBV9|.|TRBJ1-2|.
CASSVDVGYTF
TGTGCCAGCAGCGTAGACGTTGGCTACACCTTC
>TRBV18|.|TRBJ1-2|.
CASSPQDPNYGYTF
TGTGCCAGCTCACCACAGGATCCCAACTATGGCTACACCTTC
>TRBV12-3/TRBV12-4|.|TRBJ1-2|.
CASSPGVYGYTF
TGTGCCAGCAGCCCTGGTGTCTATGGCTACACCTTC
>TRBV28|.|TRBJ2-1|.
CASSFKGEGLDNEQFF
TGTGCCAGCAGTTTTAAGGGGGAGGGCCTCGACAATGAGCAGTTCTTC
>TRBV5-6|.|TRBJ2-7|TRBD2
CASSFIGTTYEQYF
TGTGCCAGCAGCTTCATCGGGACTACCTACGAGCAGTACTTC
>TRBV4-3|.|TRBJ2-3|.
CASSQAGRRLVDTQYF
TGCGCCAGCAGCCAAGCAGGCCGACGACTTGTCGATACGCAGTATTTT
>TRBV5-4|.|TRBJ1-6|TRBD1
CASSGATGANSPLHF
TGTGCCAGCAGCGGGGCGACAGGGGCAAATTCACCCCTCCACTTT
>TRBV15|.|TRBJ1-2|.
CATSRERSLHGYTF
TGTGCCACCAGCAGAGAACGGTCGTTGCATGGCTACACCTTC
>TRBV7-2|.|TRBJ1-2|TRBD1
CASSPRQGGSYGYTF
TGTGCCAGCAGCCCCCGACAGGGGGGGAGCTATGGCTACACCTTC
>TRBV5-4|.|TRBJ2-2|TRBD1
CASSRAGTGVKNGELFF
TGTGCCAGCAGCAGAGCCGGGACAGGGGTAAAGAACGGGGAGCTGTTTTTT
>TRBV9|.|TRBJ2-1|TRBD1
CASSAPPGQGFNEQFF
TGTGCCAGCAGCGCCCCTCCGGGACAGGGTTTCAATGAGCAGTTCTTC
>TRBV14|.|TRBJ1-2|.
CASSQVNRVNGYTF
TGTGCCAGCAGCCAAGTCAACAGGGTTAATGGCTACACCTTC
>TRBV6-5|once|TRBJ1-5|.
CASSYRGNQPQHF
TGTGCCAGCAGTTACAGGGGCAATCAGCCCCAGCATTTT
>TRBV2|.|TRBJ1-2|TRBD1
CASSEGTGRQGNGYTF
TGTGCCAGCAGTGAAGGGACTGGGAGACAGGGGAATGGCTACACCTTC
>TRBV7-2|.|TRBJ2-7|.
CASSPWRATFTSYEQYF
TGTGCCAGCAGCCCATGGCGGGCAACCTTCACCTCCTACGAGCAGTACTTC
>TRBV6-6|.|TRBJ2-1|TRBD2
CASRPWDGGGQQFF
TGTGCCAGCAGACCTTGGGACGGGGGGGGACAGCAGTTCTTC
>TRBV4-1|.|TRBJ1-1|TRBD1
CASSLSGQGYTEAFF
TGCGCCAGCAGCCTATCGGGACAGGGGTACACTGAAGCTTTCTTT
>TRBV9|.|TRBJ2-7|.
CASSVRDSNYEQYF
TGTGCCAGCAGCGTCCGGGACTCAAACTACGAGCAGTACTTC
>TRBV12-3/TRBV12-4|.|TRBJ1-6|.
CASSLGPGSPLHF
TGTGCCAGCAGTTTAGGGCCGGGTTCACCCCTCCACTTT
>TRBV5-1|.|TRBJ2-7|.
CASSLAGTHSYEQYF
TGCGCCAGCAGCTTGGCCGGGACGCACTCCTACGAGCAGTACTTC
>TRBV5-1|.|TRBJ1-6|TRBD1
CASSQSTGVLNSPLHF
TGCGCCAGCAGCCAATCGACAGGGGTTCTTAATTCACCCCTCCACTTT
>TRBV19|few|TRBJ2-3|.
CASSFTVTDTQYF
TGTGCCAGTAGTTTTACTGTCACAGATACGCAGTATTTT
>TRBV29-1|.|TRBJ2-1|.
CSVEDPSGTSYNEQFF
TGCAGCGTTGAAGATCCCAGCGGGACATCCTACAATGAGCAGTTCTTC
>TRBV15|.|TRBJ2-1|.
CATSRGRATYNEQFF
TGTGCCACCAGCAGAGGCAGGGCGACCTACAATGAGCAGTTCTTC
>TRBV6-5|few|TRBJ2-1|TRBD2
CASTRGGKSEQFF
TGTGCCAGCACCCGGGGGGGCAAGAGTGAGCAGTTCTTC
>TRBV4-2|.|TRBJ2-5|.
CASSQDLGGTQYF
TGTGCCAGCAGCCAAGATCTTGGAGGGACCCAGTACTTC
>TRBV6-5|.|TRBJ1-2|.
CASSYLETDYGYTF
TGTGCCAGCAGTTACTTGGAGACAGATTATGGCTACACCTTC
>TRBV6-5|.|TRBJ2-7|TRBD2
CASSTGTSGTYEQYF
TGTGCCAGCAGTACGGGGACTAGCGGGACGTACGAGCAGTACTTC
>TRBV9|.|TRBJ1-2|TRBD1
CASSVTGTANYGYTF
TGTGCCAGCAGCGTAACCGGGACAGCTAACTATGGCTACACCTTC
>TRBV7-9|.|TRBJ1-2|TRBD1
CASSLITGDGYTF
TGTGCCAGCAGCTTAATCACAGGGGATGGCTACACCTTC
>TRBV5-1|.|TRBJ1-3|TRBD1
CASSLGDRGPNGNTIYF
TGCGCCAGCAGCTTGGGGGACAGGGGGCCCAATGGAAACACCATATATTTT
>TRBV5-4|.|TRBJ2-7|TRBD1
CASSLSGTGGYEQYF
TGTGCCAGCAGCTTGTCCGGGACAGGGGGCTACGAGCAGTACTTC
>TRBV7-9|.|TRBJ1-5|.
CASSRTSNQPQHF
TGTGCCAGCAGCCGGACAAGCAATCAGCCCCAGCATTTT
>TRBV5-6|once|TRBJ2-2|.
CASSLANGELFF
TGTGCCAGCAGCTTGGCCAACGGGGAGCTGTTTTTT